Here is one T cell receptor beta chain with its context. What antigen it recognizes has not been identified. No base-level quality is on record; no much larger clone is a single base apart. To demonstrate the VDJtools post-analysis software, TCR beta repertoires were profiled from the peripheral blood of about 13 young patients with multiple sclerosis. The patients with multiple sclerosis were children and adolescents between roughly 6 and 17 years of age. The sample originates from a study of post-analysis software for immune sequencing data (dated by TCRdb to between 2015 and 2016). About the full investigation: The recorded disease courses included relapsing-remitting, secondary progressive and progressive-relapsing multiple sclerosis, and some patients had no subtype annotation. The patient repertoires were set against eleven to twelve previously published healthy control repertoires from donors whose ages ranged from roughly 6 to 26 years. A subset of samples was prepared in parallel using single-end sample barcoding, then pooled and co-amplified after Illumina adapter ligation. General study outcomes and caveats: Significantly higher frequencies in patients than in controls were found for roughly 5 TRBV segments, including TRBV5-6, TRBV5-1 and TRBV20-1. Direct clustering with F measure revealed strong co-clustering of samples prepared in the same batch, which led to a batch-effect correction. The control group was slightly older than the multiple sclerosis patient group. Normalized Chao1 diversity was significantly lower in multiple sclerosis patients than controls, suggesting substantial peripheral T-cell clonal expansion.

Libraries were constructed by PCR. Sequencing instrument: Illumina HiSeq 2500. To reduce PCR and sequencing biases, unique molecular identifiers were incorporated into the TCR beta cDNA libraries. Every 1 to 10 million input T cells yielded roughly 0.5 million cDNA molecules, meaning each molecule approximated one T cell. The patient libraries were prepared and sequenced with the same protocol used for the earlier healthy control dataset. Samples belonging to the same batch were prepared together, multiplexed and sequenced on a shared HiSeq lane. Regarding the original processing steps: MIGEC handled the raw barcoded reads, throwing out single-read molecular identifier groups before consensus assembly and CDR3 extraction. Clonotype tables were post-analysed with VDJtools, normalizing diversity by down-sampling all datasets to the smallest sample size. In repertoire overlap clustering, CDR3 amino acid sequences, but not nucleotide sequences, were matched to correct batch-related cross-sample contamination. TCRdb's own reprocessing of the public reads used fastp at Q25 and MiXCR and kept productive beta chains. Merged by CDR3 protein, the rows form single entries marked with the most common genes and DNA. These V and J calls rely on TCRdb rather than the paper's analysis. The sample table holds hundreds of thousands of distinct CDR3 sequences, of which 55% to 60% were seen once. The ten largest account for around 10% of the sample.

Taken from cysteine to phenylalanine, the CDR3 has 17 residues. Solely the CDR3 DNA is kept, with 51 bases framed from the first base. V ends up 2 bases short and J 5 bases short, with an unmatched junction base count of 9. For CDR1 and CDR2, the germline V gene lists SGHAT and FQNNGV. The receptor was derived from a girl aged 2-10 years with multiple sclerosis. Material: blood. This receptor chain uses TRBV11-2 and TRBJ2-1, and 10 junction bases match TRBD1. The nucleotide sequence reads TGTGCCAGCAGCTTACGAGTGTTGGGACAGGGGAACAATGAGCAGTTCTTC. Its protein reads: CASSLRVLGQGNNEQFF.